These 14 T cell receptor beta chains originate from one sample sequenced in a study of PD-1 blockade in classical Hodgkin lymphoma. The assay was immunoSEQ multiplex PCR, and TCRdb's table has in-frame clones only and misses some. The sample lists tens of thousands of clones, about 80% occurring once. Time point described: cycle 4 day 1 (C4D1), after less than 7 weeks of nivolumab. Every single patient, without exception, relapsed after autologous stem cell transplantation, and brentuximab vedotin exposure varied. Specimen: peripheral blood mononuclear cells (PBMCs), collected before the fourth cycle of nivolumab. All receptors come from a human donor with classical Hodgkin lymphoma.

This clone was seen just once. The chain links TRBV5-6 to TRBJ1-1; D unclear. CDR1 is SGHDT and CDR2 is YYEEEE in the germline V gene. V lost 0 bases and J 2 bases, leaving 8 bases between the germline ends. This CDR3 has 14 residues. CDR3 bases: TGTGCCAGCAGCTTGGCCCTCGGAAACACTGAAGCTTTCTTT. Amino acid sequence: CASSLALGNTEAFF.

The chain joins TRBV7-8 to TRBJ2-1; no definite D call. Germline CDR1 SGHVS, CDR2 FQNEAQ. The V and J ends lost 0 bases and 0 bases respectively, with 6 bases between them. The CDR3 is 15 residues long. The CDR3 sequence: CASSLAGSSYNEQFF. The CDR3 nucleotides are TGTGCCAGCAGCTTAGCGGGGTCCTCCTACAATGAGCAGTTCTTC.

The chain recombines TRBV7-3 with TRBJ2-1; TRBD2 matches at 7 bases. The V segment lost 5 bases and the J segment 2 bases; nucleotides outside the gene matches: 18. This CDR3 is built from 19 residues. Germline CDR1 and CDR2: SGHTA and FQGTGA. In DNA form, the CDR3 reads TGTGCCAGCAGCCCAGAGGGCGCTTGGGCGGGAGAGGCCTACAATGAGCAGTTCTTC. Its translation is CASSPEGAWAGEAYNEQFF.

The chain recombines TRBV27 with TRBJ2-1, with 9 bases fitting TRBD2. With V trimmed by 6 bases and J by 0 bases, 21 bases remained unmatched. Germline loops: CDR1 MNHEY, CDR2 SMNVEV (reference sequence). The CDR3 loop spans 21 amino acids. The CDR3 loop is CASSPTPPGTSHLSSYNEQFF. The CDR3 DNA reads TGTGCCAGCAGCCCAACCCCCCCCGGGACTAGCCACCTAAGCTCCTACAATGAGCAGTTCTTC.

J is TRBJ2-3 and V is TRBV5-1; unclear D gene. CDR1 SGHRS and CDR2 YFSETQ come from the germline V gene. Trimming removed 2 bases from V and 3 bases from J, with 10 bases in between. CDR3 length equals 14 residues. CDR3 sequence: CASSLLSRTDTQYF. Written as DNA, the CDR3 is TGCGCCAGCAGCTTATTGTCTAGAACAGATACGCAGTATTTT. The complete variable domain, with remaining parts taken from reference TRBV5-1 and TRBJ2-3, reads KAGVTQTPRYLIKTRGQQVTLSCSPISGHRSVSWYQQTPGQGLQFLFEYFSETQRNKGNFPGRFSGRQFSNSRSEMNVSTLELGDSALYLCASSLLSRTDTQYFGPGTRLTVL.

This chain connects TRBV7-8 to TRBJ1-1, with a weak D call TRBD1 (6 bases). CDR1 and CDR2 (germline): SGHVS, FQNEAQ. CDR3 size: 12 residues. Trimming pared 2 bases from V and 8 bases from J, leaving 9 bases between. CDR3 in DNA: TGTGCCAGCAGCTTAAGTCAGGGGGAAGCTTTCTTT. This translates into CASSLSQGEAFF.

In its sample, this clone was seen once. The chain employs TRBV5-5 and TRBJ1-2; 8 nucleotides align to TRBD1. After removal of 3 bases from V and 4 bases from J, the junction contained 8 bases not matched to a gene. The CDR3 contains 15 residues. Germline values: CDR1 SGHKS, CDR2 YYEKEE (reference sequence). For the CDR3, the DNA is TGTGCCAGCAGCTCGGGCCCCGGACAGGGCTATGGCTACACCTTC. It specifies CASSSGPGQGYGYTF.

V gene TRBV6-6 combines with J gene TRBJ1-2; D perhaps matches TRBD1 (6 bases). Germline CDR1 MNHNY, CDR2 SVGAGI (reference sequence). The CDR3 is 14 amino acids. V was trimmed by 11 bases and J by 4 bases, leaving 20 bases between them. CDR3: CAVKTRGPPYGYTF. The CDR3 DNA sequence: TGTGCCGTAAAAACCAGGGGCCCTCCCTATGGCTACACCTTC.

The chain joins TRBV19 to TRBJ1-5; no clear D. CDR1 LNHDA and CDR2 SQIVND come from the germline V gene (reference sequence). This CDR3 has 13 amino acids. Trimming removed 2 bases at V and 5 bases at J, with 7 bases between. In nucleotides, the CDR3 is TGTGCCAGTAGTATACGGGCCGATCAGCCCCAGCATTTT. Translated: CASSIRADQPQHF.

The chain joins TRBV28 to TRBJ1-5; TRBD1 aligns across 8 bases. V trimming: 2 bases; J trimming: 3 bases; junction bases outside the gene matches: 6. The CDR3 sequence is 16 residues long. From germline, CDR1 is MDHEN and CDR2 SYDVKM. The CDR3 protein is CASSLAQGADNQPQHF. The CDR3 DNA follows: TGTGCCAGCAGTTTAGCGCAGGGGGCGGACAATCAGCCCCAGCATTTT.

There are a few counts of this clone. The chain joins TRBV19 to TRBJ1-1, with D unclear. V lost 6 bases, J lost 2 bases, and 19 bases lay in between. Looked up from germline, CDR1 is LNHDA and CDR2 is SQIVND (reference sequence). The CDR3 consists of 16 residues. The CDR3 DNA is TGTGCCAGTAGAAGGGCCCCGGGAGGAACAAACACTGAAGCTTTCTTT. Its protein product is CASRRAPGGTNTEAFF.

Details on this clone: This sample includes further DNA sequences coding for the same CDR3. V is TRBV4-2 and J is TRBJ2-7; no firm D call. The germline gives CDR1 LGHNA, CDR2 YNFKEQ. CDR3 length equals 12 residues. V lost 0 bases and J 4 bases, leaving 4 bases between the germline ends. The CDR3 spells CASSQEGYEQYF. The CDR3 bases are TGTGCCAGCAGCCAAGAAGGATACGAGCAGTACTTC.

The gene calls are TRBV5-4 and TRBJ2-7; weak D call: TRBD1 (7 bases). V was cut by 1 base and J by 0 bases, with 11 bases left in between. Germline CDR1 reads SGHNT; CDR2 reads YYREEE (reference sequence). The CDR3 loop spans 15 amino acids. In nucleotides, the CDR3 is TGTGCCAGCAGCTTGTGGCAGGGGGGCTCCTACGAGCAGTACTTC. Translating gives CASSLWQGGSYEQYF.

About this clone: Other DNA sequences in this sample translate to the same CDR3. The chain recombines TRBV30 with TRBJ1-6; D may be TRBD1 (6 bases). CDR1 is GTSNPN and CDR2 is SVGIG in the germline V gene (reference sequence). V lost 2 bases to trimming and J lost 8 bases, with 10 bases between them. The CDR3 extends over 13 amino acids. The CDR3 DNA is TGTGCCTGGAGTACAGGGTTGGATTCACCCCTCCACTTT. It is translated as CAWSTGLDSPLHF.